This record covers a single TCR beta chain. Antigen unknown. The CDR3 sequence is 16 residues long. From germline, CDR1 is KGHDR and CDR2 SFDVKD. Trimming left V 0 bases short and J 1 base short, with 9 bases between. These data originate in a study of T-cell memory formation after mild COVID-19. About the research overall: For the most part, TCR clusters were specific to one donor. Regarding the study as a whole: For contracting clones, CD4+ ones sat mainly in CM and EM, CD8+ in EMRA.

Via MiXCR, TCRdb re-called the 5' RACE reads, giving one row per CDR3 protein. The table includes over 450,000 distinct CDR3 sequences, roughly 22% detected once. What was sequenced was PBMCs or a T cell subset sorted from them (not recorded which). The V gene is TRBV24-1, the J gene TRBJ1-3, with D possibly being TRBD1 (5 bases). This sequence originates from an adult woman who had mild COVID-19 (a few samples of this study predate the infection). Cell type and time point are not known. The CDR3 protein is CATSDLHGHSGNTIYF. In DNA, the CDR3 is TGTGCCACCAGTGATTTGCATGGACATTCTGGAAACACCATATATTTT.